This T cell receptor beta chain stems from a study of tumor and adjacent non-tumor tissue in lung cancer. Study summary: About 4.17 million productive TCRbeta reads were obtained per sample on average.

On this clonotype itself: Antigen: not known. One junction end does not reproduce the germline sequence, and a read error may be involved.

The template was RNA from unsorted bulk tissue. The normal lung tissue was taken more than 3 cm from the tumor edge. Germline V gene sequence: CDR1 GTSNPN, CDR2 SVGIG (reference sequence). This CDR3 contains 12 residues. Study conclusions and caveats: Tumor repertoires had a smaller top 100 clone share than normal lung. TCR diversity was significantly greater in tumor than normal lung tissue. Shorter survival was associated with higher TCR diversity in tumors.

A modified ARM-PCR protocol with three rounds of nested PCR amplified TCRbeta. Using its own MiXCR run on the multiplex PCR reads, TCRdb lists one record per CDR3 protein. The sample shows tens of thousands of distinct CDR3 sequences, around two thirds of them seen only once. This TCR was sampled from a man aged 70 or older with non-small cell lung cancer. Sample: distant non-tumor lung tissue. The rearrangement uses TRBV30 and TRBJ1-4, with D maybe TRBD1 (5 bases). This CDR3 reads CGWSTQDHALFF. CDR3 bases: TGTGGCTGGTCTACACAGGACCACGCACTGTTTTTT.